This T cell receptor (beta chain) was identified during a study of T cells after somatic rescue of genetic block. The CDR3 spans 16 residues. Trimming took off 4 bases at V and 0 bases at J, with 13 bases between the two ends. Germline lookup yields CDR1 WSHSY and CDR2 SAAADI. The assay was immunoSEQ multiplex PCR, and TCRdb's table has in-frame clones only and misses some. The sample lists about 13,000 clones; roughly 73% were seen once. This clone was counted only a few times. This receptor was identified in a boy younger than 18. The sequencing sample was made of peripheral blood mononuclear cells (PBMCs). This sequence joins TRBV10-2 and TRBJ1-3, with D tentatively TRBD1 (5 bases). The chain's CDR3 is CASSVGKRGSGNTIYF. The CDR3 coding sequence is TGCGCCAGCAGTGTCGGGAAGAGGGGCTCTGGAAACACCATATATTTT.